The sample holds one count of the clone carrying this T cell receptor (beta chain). Libraries were prepared by immunoSEQ multiplex PCR; TCRdb keeps only in-frame clonotypes and omits some of them. The sample has tens of thousands of clones, 90% to 95% seen once. The CDR3 length is 16 residues. Germline CDR1 and CDR2: SGHNT and YYREEE (reference sequence). V was clipped by 0 bases and J by 8 bases, with 18 bases between them. These data originate in a study of cytomegalovirus exposure and HLA in healthy donors. The sequence derives from a man between 18 and 35 years old in good health and CMV-seropositive. The sequenced sample consisted of PBMCs. This chain links TRBV5-4 with TRBJ2-1; a weak D match, TRBD2 (5 bases). CDR3 sequence (DNA): TGTGCCAGCAGCTTGGGTTCCGCGGAGGCAAGGTATGAGCAGTTCTTC. Protein product: CASSLGSAEARYEQFF.